The entry below describes one TCR beta chain. This clonotype was picked up many times. The target of this receptor is not known. This may arise from a read error, as a much more abundant clone is one base away. These data come from a study of regulatory T cells in long-lasting Graves disease (dated by TCRdb to the early 2020s). About the study as a whole: In the newly diagnosed Graves' disease group, patients had been taking antithyroid drugs for less than 3 months. Patients with persistent Graves' disease were compared with patients with newly diagnosed Graves' disease using TCR sequencing and RNA sequencing of peripheral blood. The study was conducted in China and was registered as a clinical trial. A total of roughly 35 samples underwent TCR sequencing, from about 13 patients with persistent Graves' disease and roughly 20 patients with newly diagnosed Graves' disease. Study-wide findings and limitations: Peripheral blood alone was examined, since thyroid tissue, which constituted the primary lesion, could not be accessed. Compared with newly diagnosed patients, persistent Graves' disease patients had lower TCR Shannon entropy and fewer highly expanded clones, which suggests clonal expansion. TRBV28, TRBJ1-2 and TRBJ2-5 were preferentially used in persistent disease, while TRBV20-1 and TRBJ2-1 were favored in newly diagnosed disease. Persistent patients shared more public clonotypes among themselves (around 2,800) than newly diagnosed patients did (more than 950). Only the TCR beta chain was sequenced and analyzed. The small sample size was acknowledged by the authors as a limitation that may reduce accuracy.

The library was built by means of multiplex PCR. The instrument was an Illumina HiSeq 4000. To build TCR beta libraries, CDR3 regions were amplified by Arm-PCR using iRepertoire HTBI primers. PCR products were gel purified before sequencing. The original pipeline was this. Gene usage analysis of CDR3 amino acid clonotypes relied on the 62 TRBV and around 13 TRBJ segments identified across samples. COPE and FqMerger were used to merge the filtered high-quality paired reads into contigs. BLAST was used to align contigs to IMGT TRBV, TRBD and TRBJ reference genes, and CDR3 was defined according to IMGT. Any clonotype with a frequency above 0.1% was classified as a highly expanded clone. Shannon entropy was used to measure repertoire diversity, and the Gini coefficient was used to measure V-J evenness. Public clonotypes were defined as clonotypes shared by more than one individual. The public reads were reprocessed in TCRdb via fastp at Q25 and MiXCR, keeping in-frame beta chains. Identical CDR3 proteins give one entry, which carries the most common genes and DNA. These V and J calls derive from TCRdb rather than the authors' analysis. The sample table records some 250,000 distinct CDR3 sequences; about 17% of these occur just once. Around 21% of the sample is in the top ten clones.

The time point label for this specimen denotes: newly diagnosed GD, antithyroid drugs for less than 3 months. For both TCR sequencing and RNA sequencing, RNA was extracted from PBMCs in TRIzol. Graves' disease was diagnosed according to American Thyroid Association guidelines. Patients for the study were recruited at an endocrinology department in Xi'an, China. From each patient, approximately 10 milliliters of peripheral blood was collected into an EDTA anticoagulant tube. Ficoll Paque Plus density gradient separation was used to isolate PBMCs, and no additional T cell sorting was done. RNA quality was checked with an Agilent 2100 Bioanalyzer and agarose gel, and concentration with a NanoDrop 2000. The CDR3 numbers 11 residues from cysteine through phenylalanine. This entry keeps only the CDR3 DNA: 33 bases, framed from base 1. The germline V gene yields SNHLY for CDR1 and FYNNEI for CDR2.

The TCR sequence derives from a female donor with Graves disease. This receptor chain uses TRBV2 and TRBJ2-7, with the D gene not confidently named. The sample consisted of peripheral blood mononuclear cells (PBMCs), taken at new diagnosis, from a patient treated with antithyroid drugs. In nucleotides, the sequence is TGTGCCAACAGTAACAGCTACGAGCAGTACTTC. It translates as CANSNSYEQYF.